The rows below give T cell receptor beta chains drawn from one sample of a study of blood T cell repertoires in COVID-19. Repertoires were generated with immunoSEQ multiplex PCR, while TCRdb's copy carries only in-frame clones and drops some. Of around 130,000 clones in the sample, approximately 80% were seen once. Sequencing used peripheral blood. The receptor source for this set is a human donor in a cohort sampled during active COVID-19. CDR3s include the opening cysteine and the closing phenylalanine or tryptophan. A D gene is named only where the DNA matches it firmly. Clone size is not always given. Where it is, it says once, few, many or a class for expanded clones.

V: TRBV27
length: 13
D: -
size: -
J: TRBJ2-7
DNA: TGTGCCAGCAGTTGGGGGGTTGGGTACGAGCAGTACTTC
CDR3: CASSWGVGYEQYF

V: TRBV20-1
length: 11
D: -
size: -
J: TRBJ2-7
DNA: TGCAGTGCCAAGACAGCGGGCGAGCAGTACTTC
CDR3: CSAKTAGEQYF

V: TRBV19
length: 15
D: -
size: -
J: TRBJ1-1
DNA: TGTGCCAGTAGTATGAGTCCAGGGGCTAACACTGAAGCTTTCTTT
CDR3: CASSMSPGANTEAFF

V: TRBV6-2/TRBV6-3
length: 13
D: -
size: few
J: TRBJ2-7
DNA: TGTGCCAGCAGTTACCAGGGCTCCTACGAGCAGTACTTC
CDR3: CASSYQGSYEQYF

V: TRBV28
length: 15
D: TRBD1
size: -
J: TRBJ1-5
DNA: TGTGCCAGCAGTCCCGGGACAGGGGCGGATCAGCCCCAGCATTTT
CDR3: CASSPGTGADQPQHF

V: TRBV6-6
length: 14
D: -
size: -
J: TRBJ2-3
DNA: TGTGCCAGCAGCAGACAGGTTAGCACAGATACGCAGTATTTT
CDR3: CASSRQVSTDTQYF

V: TRBV9
length: 15
D: TRBD1
size: -
J: TRBJ1-2
DNA: TGTGCCAGCAGCGTAGCCGGGACAGGGGTGGGTGGCTACACCTTC
CDR3: CASSVAGTGVGGYTF

V: TRBV19
length: 15
D: TRBD2
size: -
J: TRBJ2-1
DNA: TGTGCCAGTAGTACCATAGCGGGAGTAGGGAATGAGCAGTTCTTC
CDR3: CASSTIAGVGNEQFF

V: TRBV7-3
length: 15
D: -
size: -
J: TRBJ1-1
DNA: TGTGCCAGCAGCTTATCCCCCACCACGGGAGCTGAAGCTTTCTTT
CDR3: CASSLSPTTGAEAFF

V: TRBV6-5
length: 13
D: TRBD1
size: -
J: TRBJ1-4
DNA: TGTGCCAGCAGTTACGGGACAGACGAAAAACTGTTTTTT
CDR3: CASSYGTDEKLFF

V: TRBV20-1
length: 11
D: -
size: -
J: TRBJ1-3
DNA: TGCAGTGCTAGAGTTGCGGACACCATATATTTT
CDR3: CSARVADTIYF

V: TRBV3-1/TRBV3-2
length: 14
D: TRBD1
size: -
J: TRBJ2-7
DNA: TGTGCCAGCAGCCTCCGCACGGGACAGTTCGAGCAGTACTTC
CDR3: CASSLRTGQFEQYF

V: TRBV5-6
length: 13
D: -
size: -
J: TRBJ2-7
DNA: TGTGCCAGCAGCCCCGGGGGCGGGGGACTATCACCCTTC
CDR3: CASSPGGGGLSPF

V: TRBV30
length: 12
D: -
size: -
J: TRBJ1-2
DNA: TGTGCCTGGCTGCGGGATATTTATGGCTACACCTTC
CDR3: CAWLRDIYGYTF

V: TRBV7-6
length: 13
D: -
size: few
J: TRBJ2-3
DNA: TGTGCCAGCAGCTTGGGCTTCACAGATACGCAGTATTTT
CDR3: CASSLGFTDTQYF

V: TRBV14
length: 12
D: -
size: -
J: TRBJ2-7
DNA: TGTGCCAGCAGCCAATTTAGTGCCGAGCAGTACTTC
CDR3: CASSQFSAEQYF

V: TRBV5-1
length: 14
D: TRBD1
size: -
J: TRBJ1-2
DNA: TGCGCCAGCAGCTTGGACTCCGGGACAGCGGGCTACACCTTC
CDR3: CASSLDSGTAGYTF

V: TRBV6-1
length: 14
D: -
size: -
J: TRBJ2-6
DNA: TGTGCCAGCAGTGAAGGTGCGGGGTATGGCGTCCTGACTTTC
CDR3: CASSEGAGYGVLTF

V: TRBV11-2
length: 15
D: -
size: -
J: TRBJ1-2
DNA: TGTGCCAGCAGCTTAGATCCCCCCCAGGGGCTTGGCTACACCTTC
CDR3: CASSLDPPQGLGYTF

V: TRBV7-2
length: 13
D: TRBD1
size: -
J: TRBJ2-1
DNA: TGTGCCAGCAGCCGAAGACAGGGGATCGAGCAGTTCTTC
CDR3: CASSRRQGIEQFF

V: TRBV27
length: 15
D: TRBD2
size: -
J: TRBJ2-7
DNA: TGTGCCAGCAGTCCCCAGCGGGGCAGGACCTACGAGCAGTACTTC
CDR3: CASSPQRGRTYEQYF

V: TRBV6-2/TRBV6-3
length: 15
D: TRBD1
size: -
J: TRBJ2-7
DNA: TGTGCCAGCAGTCAGGGACAGGGGTTATCCTACGAGCAGTACTTC
CDR3: CASSQGQGLSYEQYF

V: TRBV9
length: 18
D: TRBD2
size: -
J: TRBJ2-1
DNA: TGTGCCAGCAGCGTAGTAGGAGCGGGAGGGCCCCCCTACAATGAGCAGTTCTTC
CDR3: CASSVVGAGGPPYNEQFF

V: TRBV24-1
length: 11
D: -
size: -
J: TRBJ2-7
DNA: TGTGCCAAAGGGGTCCCCTACGAGCAGTACTTC
CDR3: CAKGVPYEQYF

V: TRBV5-8
length: 11
D: TRBD2
size: -
J: TRBJ2-7
DNA: TGTGCCAGCACCGGGAGGGGTGAGCAGTACTTC
CDR3: CASTGRGEQYF

V: TRBV3-1/TRBV3-2
length: 13
D: -
size: -
J: TRBJ2-7
DNA: TGTGCCAGCAGCCAAGGCGGCGCGGGGGAGCAGTACTTC
CDR3: CASSQGGAGEQYF

V: TRBV25-1
length: 15
D: TRBD1
size: -
J: TRBJ2-7
DNA: TGTGCCAGCAGTGTATGGCAGGGGGACTCCTACGAGCAGTACTTC
CDR3: CASSVWQGDSYEQYF

V: TRBV27
length: 17
D: -
size: -
J: TRBJ2-2
DNA: TGTGCCAGCAGTCCCTTTCCTAGGCGGGGGCCCACCGGGGAGCTGTTTTTT
CDR3: CASSPFPRRGPTGELFF

V: TRBV6-9
length: 12
D: -
size: -
J: TRBJ2-7
DNA: TGTGCCAGCAGCCTTACAGATAACGAGCAGTACTTC
CDR3: CASSLTDNEQYF

V: TRBV2
length: 12
D: -
size: -
J: TRBJ2-7
DNA: TGTGCCGTCGGCGGGCAGATCTACGAGCAGTACTTC
CDR3: CAVGGQIYEQYF

V: TRBV5-3
length: 16
D: TRBD1
size: -
J: TRBJ2-7
DNA: TGTGCCAGAAGCTGCCCCGGGACAGGGGTTCACTACGAGCAGTACTTC
CDR3: CARSCPGTGVHYEQYF

V: TRBV4-1
length: 16
D: -
size: -
J: TRBJ2-7
DNA: TGCGCCAGCAGCCAAGGAAGAGTAGGAGGTTCCTACGAGCAGTACTTC
CDR3: CASSQGRVGGSYEQYF

V: TRBV28
length: 18
D: TRBD1
size: -
J: TRBJ1-2
DNA: TGTGCCAGCAGTTTATTTGGGACAGGGGGGAATATACTGCTGGGCTACACCTTC
CDR3: CASSLFGTGGNILLGYTF

V: TRBV6-5
length: 13
D: -
size: -
J: TRBJ1-1
DNA: TGTGCCAGCAGGCTAAACAGGAACACTGAAGCTTTCTTT
CDR3: CASRLNRNTEAFF

V: TRBV19
length: 13
D: -
size: -
J: TRBJ2-7
DNA: TGTGCCAGTAGTCCTGAGACAGATTACGAGCAGTACTTC
CDR3: CASSPETDYEQYF

V: TRBV7-9
length: 15
D: -
size: -
J: TRBJ1-1
DNA: TGTGCCAGCAGCCACAGCGGGGGAGGGGACACTGAAGCTTTCTTT
CDR3: CASSHSGGGDTEAFF

V: TRBV27
length: 13
D: TRBD1
size: -
J: TRBJ1-4
DNA: TGTGCCAGCAAGGGACAGGGTGATGAAAAACTGTTTTTT
CDR3: CASKGQGDEKLFF

V: TRBV14
length: 16
D: TRBD1
size: -
J: TRBJ1-2
DNA: TGTGCCAGCAGCCCACATGGAGGACAGGCGAACTATGGCTACACCTTC
CDR3: CASSPHGGQANYGYTF

V: TRBV6-4
length: 13
D: -
size: -
J: TRBJ1-2
DNA: TGTGCCAGCAGTCACCTCCAGGGTTATGGCTACACCTTC
CDR3: CASSHLQGYGYTF

V: TRBV6-5
length: 15
D: -
size: -
J: TRBJ1-5
DNA: TGTGCCAGCAGCCTACAGGGCCCCGGCAATCAGCCCCAGCATTTT
CDR3: CASSLQGPGNQPQHF

V: TRBV29-1
length: 14
D: -
size: -
J: TRBJ1-2
DNA: TGCAGCGTTGATAATGGACTCACCGACTATGGCTACACCTTC
CDR3: CSVDNGLTDYGYTF

V: TRBV28
length: 13
D: -
size: once
J: TRBJ1-6
DNA: TGTGCCAGCAGTTCGGCCTATAATTCACCCCTCCACTTT
CDR3: CASSSAYNSPLHF

V: TRBV2
length: 15
D: TRBD2
size: -
J: TRBJ2-7
DNA: TGTGCCAGCATGATGGGGACTAGCGGGACCTACGAGCAGTACTTC
CDR3: CASMMGTSGTYEQYF

V: TRBV6-6
length: 14
D: -
size: -
J: TRBJ1-6
DNA: TGTGCCAGCAGTTACTCGGGACAAAATTCACCCCTCCACTTT
CDR3: CASSYSGQNSPLHF

V: TRBV28
length: 13
D: -
size: -
J: TRBJ1-1
DNA: TGTGCCAGCAGTTTGGGAGGGAACACTGAAGCTTTCTTT
CDR3: CASSLGGNTEAFF

V: TRBV3-1/TRBV3-2
length: 16
D: TRBD2
size: once
J: TRBJ2-1
DNA: TGTGCCAGCAGCCCGCGGGCTAGCGGGAGCTACAATGAGCAGTTCTTC
CDR3: CASSPRASGSYNEQFF

V: TRBV16
length: 16
D: -
size: -
J: TRBJ1-6
DNA: TGTGCCAGCAGCCAATCGTGGGGCACAGCCTTTTCACCCCTCCACTTT
CDR3: CASSQSWGTAFSPLHF

V: TRBV5-1
length: 15
D: -
size: once
J: TRBJ2-7
DNA: TGCGCCAGCAGCCTGGAGACAGGAACTACCTACGAGCAGTACTTC
CDR3: CASSLETGTTYEQYF

V: TRBV6-1
length: 17
D: -
size: -
J: TRBJ1-5
DNA: TGTGCCAGCAGTGAAGCGGGGGGGGGATATAGCAATCAGCCCCAGCATTTT
CDR3: CASSEAGGGYSNQPQHF

V: TRBV9
length: 15
D: TRBD1
size: -
J: TRBJ1-5
DNA: TGTGCCAGCAGCGCGGGGACAGGGGGCGGACAGCCCCAGCATTTT
CDR3: CASSAGTGGGQPQHF

V: TRBV12-3/TRBV12-4
length: 12
D: -
size: -
J: TRBJ1-2
DNA: TGTGCCAGCAGTTCCGGGGGCTATGGCTACACCTTC
CDR3: CASSSGGYGYTF

V: TRBV6-1
length: 15
D: -
size: -
J: TRBJ1-1
DNA: TGTGCCAGCAGTGACCCGGACAGCCCTAACACTGAAGCTTTCTTT
CDR3: CASSDPDSPNTEAFF